Listed below are T cell receptor beta chains from one sample, sequenced in a study of blood T cell repertoires in COVID-19. Produced via immunoSEQ multiplex PCR; TCRdb's table is partial and in-frame only. Among 150,000 to 190,000 clones listed, about 88% were seen once. Source material: PBMCs or T cells enriched from blood (not recorded which). Receptors were obtained from a man between 45 and 60 years old who had recovered from COVID-19. Both conserved end residues are part of each CDR3. Fields, in order: clone size, J gene, V gene, D gene, CDR3 protein, CDR3 DNA. D genes are given only for firm matches. Clone size is stated in some rows and not others, as once, few, many or a class when expanded.

.,TRBJ1-2,TRBV7-8,TRBD1,CASSLSDRDYGYTF,TGTGCCAGCAGCTTATCCGACAGGGACTATGGCTACACCTTC
.,TRBJ2-1,TRBV7-2,TRBD2,CASSARGLAGGINEQFF,TGTGCCAGCAGCGCTCGGGGGCTAGCGGGGGGCATCAATGAGCAGTTCTTC
.,TRBJ2-1,TRBV5-4,.,CASSLGGVAYNEQFF,TGTGCCAGCAGCTTGGGCGGGGTCGCCTACAATGAGCAGTTCTTC
.,TRBJ1-6,TRBV10-3,.,CAISENRRDNSPLHF,TGTGCCATCAGTGAGAACCGGCGGGATAATTCACCCCTCCACTTT
.,TRBJ2-7,TRBV18,.,CASSPLQDYEQYF,TGTGCCAGCTCACCGCTACAGGACTACGAGCAGTACTTC
.,TRBJ1-1,TRBV27,TRBD1,CASSPGTGGSNTEAFF,TGTGCCAGCAGCCCTGGGACAGGGGGTTCGAACACTGAAGCTTTCTTT
.,TRBJ2-7,TRBV7-6,TRBD1,CASSMRQGVDEQYF,TGTGCCAGCAGTATGAGACAGGGTGTCGACGAGCAGTACTTC
.,TRBJ1-4,TRBV12-3/TRBV12-4,.,CASSFGGEKLFF,TGTGCCAGCAGTTTTGGAGGTGAAAAACTGTTTTTT
.,TRBJ1-5,TRBV2,.,CASSEARQGLLQPQHF,TGTGCCAGCAGTGAAGCACGGCAGGGTCTCTTGCAGCCCCAGCATTTT
few,TRBJ2-3,TRBV7-5,.,CARSLEEGGTDTQYF,TGTGCCAGAAGCTTAGAAGAGGGGGGCACAGATACGCAGTATTTT
.,TRBJ1-2,TRBV9,TRBD1,CASSVGPSTGASPNYGYTF,TGTGCCAGCAGCGTAGGGCCCTCAACAGGGGCCAGCCCCAACTATGGCTACACCTTC
.,TRBJ2-5,TRBV15,TRBD2,CATSRAPGLATETQYF,TGTGCCACCAGCAGGGCCCCGGGACTAGCAACGGAGACCCAGTACTTC
.,TRBJ2-7,TRBV4-1,.,CASSLQFAESSYEQYF,TGCGCCAGCAGCCTCCAATTTGCGGAAAGCTCCTACGAGCAGTACTTC
.,TRBJ2-4,TRBV12-5,.,CASGQTAGTVAKNIQYF,TGTGCTAGTGGCCAAACCGCAGGTACCGTAGCCAAAAACATTCAGTACTTC